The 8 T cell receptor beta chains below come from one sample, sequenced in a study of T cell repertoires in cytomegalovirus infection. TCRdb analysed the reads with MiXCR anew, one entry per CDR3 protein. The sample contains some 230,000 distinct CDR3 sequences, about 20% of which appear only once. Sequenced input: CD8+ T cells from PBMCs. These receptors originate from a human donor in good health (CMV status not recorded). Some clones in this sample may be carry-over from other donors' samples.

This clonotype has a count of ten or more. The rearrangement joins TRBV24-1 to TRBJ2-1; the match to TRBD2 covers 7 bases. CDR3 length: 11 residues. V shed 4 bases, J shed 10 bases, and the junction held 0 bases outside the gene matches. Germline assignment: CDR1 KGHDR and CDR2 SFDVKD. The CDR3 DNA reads TGTGCCACCAGTGAGCGGGGGGAGCAGTTCTTC. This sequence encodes CATSERGEQFF.

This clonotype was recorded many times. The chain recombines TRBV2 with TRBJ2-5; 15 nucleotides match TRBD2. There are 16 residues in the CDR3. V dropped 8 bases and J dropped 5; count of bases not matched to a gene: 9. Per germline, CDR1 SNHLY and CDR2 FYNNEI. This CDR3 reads CASWTSGGARQETQYF. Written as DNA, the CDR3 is TGTGCCAGCTGGACTAGCGGGGGGGCCCGTCAGGAGACCCAGTACTTC.

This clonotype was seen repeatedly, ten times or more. The CDR3 region has the DNA TGTGCCAGCAGTTACCCGGGACAGCCCTACGAGCAGTACTTC. It translates to CASSYPGQPYEQYF. The V call is TRBV6-5, the J call TRBJ2-7; 7 positions agree with TRBD1. From germline, CDR1 is MNHEY and CDR2 SVGAGI. V lost 2 bases to trimming and J lost 2 bases; unmatched junction nucleotides: 3. The CDR3 has 14 residues.

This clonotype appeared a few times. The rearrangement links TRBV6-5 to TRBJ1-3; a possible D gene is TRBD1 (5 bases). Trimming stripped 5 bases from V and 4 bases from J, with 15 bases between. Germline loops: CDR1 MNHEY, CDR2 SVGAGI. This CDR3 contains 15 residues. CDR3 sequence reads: CASSHRTGTGNTIYF. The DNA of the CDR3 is TGTGCCAGCAGTCACCGTACAGGAACGGGAAACACCATATATTTT.

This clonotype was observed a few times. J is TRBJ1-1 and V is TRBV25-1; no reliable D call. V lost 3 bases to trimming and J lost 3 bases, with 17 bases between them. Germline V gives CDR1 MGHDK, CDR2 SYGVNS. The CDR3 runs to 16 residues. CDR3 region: CASSEWEGVLHTEAFF. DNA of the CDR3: TGTGCCAGCAGTGAGTGGGAGGGAGTACTGCACACTGAAGCTTTCTTT.

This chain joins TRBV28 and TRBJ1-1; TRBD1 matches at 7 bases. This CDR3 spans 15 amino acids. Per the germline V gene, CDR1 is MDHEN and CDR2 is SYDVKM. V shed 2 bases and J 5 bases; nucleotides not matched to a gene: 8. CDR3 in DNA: TGTGCCAGCAGTTTACCACAGGGGCAAGCGACTGAAGCTTTCTTT. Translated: CASSLPQGQATEAFF.

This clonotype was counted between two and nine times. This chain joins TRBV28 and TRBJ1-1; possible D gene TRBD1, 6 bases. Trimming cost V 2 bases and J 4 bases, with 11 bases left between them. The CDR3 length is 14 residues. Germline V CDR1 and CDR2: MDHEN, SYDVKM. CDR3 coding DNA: TGTGCCAGCAGTTTAAACGTAGGGGGCACTGAAGCTTTCTTT. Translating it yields CASSLNVGGTEAFF.

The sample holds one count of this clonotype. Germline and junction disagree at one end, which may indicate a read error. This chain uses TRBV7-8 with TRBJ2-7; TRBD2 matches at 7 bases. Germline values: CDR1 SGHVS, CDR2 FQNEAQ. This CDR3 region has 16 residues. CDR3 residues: CASSFQRDSRGYEQYF. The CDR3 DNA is TGTGCTAGCAGCTTCCAGCGGGACTCAAGGGGCTACGAGCAGTACTTC.